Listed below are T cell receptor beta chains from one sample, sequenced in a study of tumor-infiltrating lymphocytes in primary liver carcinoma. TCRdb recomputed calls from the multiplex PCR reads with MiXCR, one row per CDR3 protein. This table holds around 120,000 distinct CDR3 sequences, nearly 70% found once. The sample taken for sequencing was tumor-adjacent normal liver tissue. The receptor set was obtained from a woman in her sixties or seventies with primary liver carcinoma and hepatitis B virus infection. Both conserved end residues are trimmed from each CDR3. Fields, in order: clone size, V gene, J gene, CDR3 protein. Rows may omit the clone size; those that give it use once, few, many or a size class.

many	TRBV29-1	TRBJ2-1	SVRDGTSGAHNEQF
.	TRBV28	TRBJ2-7	ASSSVLPTYEQY
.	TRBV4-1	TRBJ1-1	ASSQDRKPLNTEAF
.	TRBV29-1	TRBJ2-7	SVEGTGDEQH
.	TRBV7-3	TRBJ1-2	TSSLGPGADYGYT
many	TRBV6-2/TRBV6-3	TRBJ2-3	ASSRGDPTDTQY
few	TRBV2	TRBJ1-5	ASSARQAQPQH
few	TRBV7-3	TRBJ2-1	ASSLGASGRLDEQF
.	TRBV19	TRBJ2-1	ASSIRTLNNDQF
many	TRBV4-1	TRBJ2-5	ASSPRHLQETQY